Detailed here is one T cell receptor (beta chain). With 4 bases clipped from V and 4 bases from J, the junction kept 12 bases outside the gene matches. Per the germline V gene, CDR1 is SGHTA and CDR2 is FQGNSA. This CDR3 has 16 residues. This specimen belongs to a study of shared clonotypes between healthy human individuals. TCRdb's copy holds only in-frame clones and misses some; the assay was immunoSEQ multiplex PCR. The data contain 1 million to 1.2 million clones, around 77% of them singletons. The sequenced sample was memory CD4+ T cells from PBMCs. Subset denoted: CD45RA-negative fraction. The receptor was derived from a man aged 18 to 29 in good health. Some clones in this sample may be carry-over from other donors' samples. The chain employs TRBV7-2 and TRBJ2-5, with 7 bases aligning to TRBD2. The CDR3 DNA is TGTGCCAGCAGCTCCTCCCGGGGCGGGAGCTCAGAGACCCAGTACTTC. This codes for CASSSSRGGSSETQYF.